This T cell receptor (beta chain) is drawn from a study of patients and donors after allogeneic stem cell transplantation. The ends were cut back, 0 bases at V and 0 bases at J, with 19 bases in the middle. CDR3 size: 19 residues. Germline-derived CDR1 and CDR2 are SGHRS and YFSETQ. MiXCR, applied by TCRdb to the RT-PCR reads, yields one record per CDR3 protein. The sample contains 400,000 to 450,000 distinct CDR3 sequences, 16% of which appear only once. The sequencing sample was made of blood, either unsorted or a sorted T cell fraction (not recorded which). V is TRBV5-1 and J is TRBJ2-1; possibly TRBD1 for D (5 bases). This clonotype was sampled from a human donor who was either an allogeneic HSCT recipient or a stem cell or donor lymphocyte infusion donor (not recorded which). It is not recorded whose cells these are; they may come from a transplant donor. The CDR3 region is CASSLVKGLWPPSYNEQFF. In DNA, the CDR3 is TGCGCCAGCAGCTTGGTTAAGGGGTTATGGCCCCCCTCCTACAATGAGCAGTTCTTC.